The T cell receptor beta chain described here comes from a study of T cells in narcolepsy (dated by TCRdb to about 2018). For the study in its entirety: Patients with narcolepsy type 1 or type 2 (NT1, NT2) were enrolled in the study together with healthy control donors. The study sought autoreactive T cells targeting hypocretin neuron self-antigens (hypocretin, TRIB2) in narcolepsy patients, using TCR Vbeta sequencing to track clonotypes in blood and CSF. The study at large found these results: Patients and controls had similar numbers of sequenced blood memory CD4+ clonotypes, with averages of 38,000 to 50,000 in patients and around 36,000 in controls. No sequences matching autoreactive T cell clones were present in some of the blood memory CD4+ repertoires from patients and controls. Plots comparing CSF and blood CD4+ T cell clonotypes from the same patient highlighted HCRT-specific and TRIB2-specific autoreactive clonotypes. Autoreactive clonotypes were reported to be detected serially in the blood of the same patients and of different patients, but not in the blood of healthy controls.

For TCR Vbeta sequencing, memory CD4+ T cells were sorted ex vivo from the peripheral blood of narcolepsy patients and healthy controls. The protocol used for the library was the immunoSEQ multiplex PCR assay. Here the immuneACCESS table is served through TCRdb, limited to in-frame sequences with V and J called. Missing clones are a known gap in these copies; in checked studies unresolved V genes cover under half, and the rest lacks a known reason. The sample data list around 30,000 clones, and about 85% of these were observed just once. The ten largest account for roughly 0.99% of the sample. On this clone itself: Which antigen it targets is not known. Per-nucleotide qualities are absent, and no much larger clonotype sits a single base away.

Trimming takes 7 bases off V and 5 bases off J; junction bases not matched to a gene: 7. Its CDR3 holds 15 amino acids, cysteine through phenylalanine. Solely the CDR3 DNA is kept, with 45 bases framed from the first base. The germline V gene specifies SGDLS as CDR1 and YYNGEE as CDR2. The receptor was isolated from a human donor with narcolepsy. The chain uses TRBV9 and TRBJ2-3, and 13 junctional nucleotides match TRBD2. Sequenced material: CD45RA- memory CD4+ T cells from PBMCs. Reading the label with the study, this specimen's cell subset or site is: memory T cells sorted ex vivo from peripheral blood. The DNA reads TGTGCCAGCCAACTAGCGGGGGGGCCGGGAGATACGCAGTATTTT. Translated, it reads CASQLAGGPGDTQYF.